These 2 T cell receptor beta chains were sequenced from one sample in a study of T cell repertoires in cytomegalovirus infection. From the reads, TCRdb called clonotypes with MiXCR, one entry per CDR3 protein. The sample holds 310,000 or so distinct CDR3 sequences; about 8.8% are singletons and the top ten take over 2.5%. Sequencing input: PBMCs. The receptors derive from a human donor in good health (CMV status not recorded). Some clones in this sample may be carry-over from other donors' samples.

This clonotype occurred many times. The genes are TRBV6-2 or TRBV6-3 and TRBJ2-7; D gene unclear. Trimming shortened V by 4 bases and J by 4 bases, and 5 bases separated the two germline ends. The CDR3 is made up of 11 amino acids. CDR1 is MNHEY and CDR2 is SVGEGT in the germline V gene. CDR3 nucleotide sequence: TGTGCCAGCAGTTGGGGTTACGAGCAGTACGTC. This translates into CASSWGYEQYV.

In its sample, this clonotype was seen many times. This chain links TRBV20-1 with TRBJ2-7, with D perhaps TRBD1 or TRBD2 (6 bases each). Germline V gives CDR1 DFQATT, CDR2 SNEGSKA (reference sequence). Trimming cost V 4 bases and J 5 bases, with 24 bases left between them. The CDR3 consists of 16 residues. CDR3 nucleotides: TGCAGTGCTATACCAGGAACGGGAAGGGGGGCCCACGAGCAGTACTTC. The encoded protein is CSAIPGTGRGAHEQYF.